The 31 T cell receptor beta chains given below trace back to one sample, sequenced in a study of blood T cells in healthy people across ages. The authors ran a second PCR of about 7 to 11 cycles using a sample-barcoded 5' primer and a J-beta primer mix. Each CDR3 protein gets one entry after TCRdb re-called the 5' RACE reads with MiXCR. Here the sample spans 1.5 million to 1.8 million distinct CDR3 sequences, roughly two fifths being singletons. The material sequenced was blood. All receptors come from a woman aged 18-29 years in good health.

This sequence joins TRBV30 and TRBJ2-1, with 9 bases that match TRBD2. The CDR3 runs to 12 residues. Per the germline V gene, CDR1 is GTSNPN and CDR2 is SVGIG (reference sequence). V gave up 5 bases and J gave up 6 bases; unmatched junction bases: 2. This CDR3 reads CAWVLAGNEQFF. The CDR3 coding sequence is TGTGCCTGGGTACTAGCGGGCAATGAGCAGTTCTTC.

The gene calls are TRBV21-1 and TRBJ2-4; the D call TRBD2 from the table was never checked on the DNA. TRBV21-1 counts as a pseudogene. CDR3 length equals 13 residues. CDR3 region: CATWGSGKNIQYF. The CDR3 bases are TGTGCCACCTGGGGAAGCGGAAAAAACATTCAGTACTTC.

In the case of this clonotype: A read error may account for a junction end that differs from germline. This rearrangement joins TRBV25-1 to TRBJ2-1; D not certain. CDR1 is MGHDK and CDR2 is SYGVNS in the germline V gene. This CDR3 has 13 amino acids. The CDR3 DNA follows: TGTGCCACCAATCCCGGGTCAAACAAGGAGCAGTTCTTC. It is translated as CATNPGSNKEQFF.

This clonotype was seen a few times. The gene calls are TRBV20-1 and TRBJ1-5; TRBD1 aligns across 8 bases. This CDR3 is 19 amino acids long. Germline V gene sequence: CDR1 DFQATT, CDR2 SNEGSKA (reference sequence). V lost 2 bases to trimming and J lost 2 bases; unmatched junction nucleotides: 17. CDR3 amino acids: CSARHIPGQEKGGNQPQHF. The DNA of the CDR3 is TGCAGTGCTAGACACATCCCGGGACAGGAAAAAGGAGGCAATCAGCCCCAGCATTTT.

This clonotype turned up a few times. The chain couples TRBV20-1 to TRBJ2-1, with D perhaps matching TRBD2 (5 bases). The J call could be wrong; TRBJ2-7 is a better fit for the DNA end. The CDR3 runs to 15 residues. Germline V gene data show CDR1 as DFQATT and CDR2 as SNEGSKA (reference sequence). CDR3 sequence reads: CSARDRAGLYNEQYF. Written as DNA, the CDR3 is TGCAGTGCTAGAGATAGGGCCGGACTTTATAATGAGCAGTACTTC.

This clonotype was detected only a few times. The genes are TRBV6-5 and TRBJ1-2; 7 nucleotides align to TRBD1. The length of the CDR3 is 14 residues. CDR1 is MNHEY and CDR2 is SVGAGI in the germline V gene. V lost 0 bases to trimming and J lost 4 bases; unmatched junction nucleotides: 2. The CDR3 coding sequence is TGTGCCAGCAGTTACTCCGCAGGGGGCTATGGCTACACCTTC. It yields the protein CASSYSAGGYGYTF.

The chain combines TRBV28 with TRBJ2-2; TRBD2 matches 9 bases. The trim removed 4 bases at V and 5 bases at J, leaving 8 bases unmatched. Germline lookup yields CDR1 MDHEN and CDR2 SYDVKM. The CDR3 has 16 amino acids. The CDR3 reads CASSSALAGRTGELFF. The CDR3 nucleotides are TGTGCCAGCAGTTCCGCGCTAGCGGGGAGGACCGGGGAGCTGTTTTTT.

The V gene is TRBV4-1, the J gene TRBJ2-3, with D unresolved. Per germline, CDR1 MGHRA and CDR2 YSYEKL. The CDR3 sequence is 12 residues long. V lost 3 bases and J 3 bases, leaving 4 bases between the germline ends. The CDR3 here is CASSHHTDTQYF. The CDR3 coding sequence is TGCGCCAGCAGCCATCATACAGATACGCAGTATTTT.

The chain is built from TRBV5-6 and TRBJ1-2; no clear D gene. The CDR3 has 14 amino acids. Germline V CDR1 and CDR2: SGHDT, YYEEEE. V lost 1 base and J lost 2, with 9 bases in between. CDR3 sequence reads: CASSLNRRNYGYTF. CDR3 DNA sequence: TGTGCCAGCAGCTTGAACAGAAGGAACTATGGCTACACCTTC.

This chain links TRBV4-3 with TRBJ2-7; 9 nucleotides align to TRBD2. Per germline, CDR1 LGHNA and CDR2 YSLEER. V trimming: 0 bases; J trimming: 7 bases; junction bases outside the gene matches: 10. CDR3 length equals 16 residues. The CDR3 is CASSQDSGGHYNEQYF. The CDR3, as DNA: TGCGCCAGCAGCCAAGATAGCGGGGGACACTACAATGAGCAGTACTTC.

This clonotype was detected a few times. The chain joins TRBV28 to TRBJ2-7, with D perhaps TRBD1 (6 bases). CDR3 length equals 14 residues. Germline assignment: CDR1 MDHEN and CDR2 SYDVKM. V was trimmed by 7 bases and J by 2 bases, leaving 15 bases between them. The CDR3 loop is CASKLQGSAYEQYF. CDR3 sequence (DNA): TGTGCCAGCAAACTACAGGGTAGCGCCTACGAGCAGTACTTC.

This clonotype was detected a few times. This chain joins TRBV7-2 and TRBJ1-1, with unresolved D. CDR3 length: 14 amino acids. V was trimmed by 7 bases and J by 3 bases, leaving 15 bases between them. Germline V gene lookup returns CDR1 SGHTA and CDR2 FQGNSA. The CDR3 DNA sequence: TGTGCCAGCACCCTTAGTCCGGCCTACACTGAAGCTTTCTTT. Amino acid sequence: CASTLSPAYTEAFF. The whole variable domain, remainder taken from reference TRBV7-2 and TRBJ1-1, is GAGVSQSPSNKVTEKGKDVELRCDPISGHTALYWYRQSLGQGLEFLIYFQGNSAPDKSGLPSDRFSAERTGGSVSTLTIQRTQQEDSAVYLCASTLSPAYTEAFFGQGTRLTVV.

CDR3 bases: TGTGCCAGCAGCCGCAGGGAGAGGACCTATGAGCAGTACTTC. Protein sequence: CASSRRERTYEQYF. This rearrangement joins TRBV7-2 to TRBJ2-4; tentatively, D is TRBD1 or TRBD2 (5 bases each). CDR3 length equals 14 residues. Germline V gene lookup returns CDR1 SGHTA and CDR2 FQGNSA. V dropped 5 bases and J dropped 13 bases, with 21 bases sitting between them.

The CDR3 loop is CATSGPGYGDEQFF. The CDR3 coding sequence is TGTGCCACCAGTGGCCCGGGTTATGGAGATGAGCAGTTCTTC. The rearrangement uses TRBV24-1 and TRBJ2-1, with D unresolved. V lost 5 bases and J lost 8, with 15 bases in between. CDR1 and CDR2 (germline): KGHDR, SFDVKD. CDR3 length: 14 residues.

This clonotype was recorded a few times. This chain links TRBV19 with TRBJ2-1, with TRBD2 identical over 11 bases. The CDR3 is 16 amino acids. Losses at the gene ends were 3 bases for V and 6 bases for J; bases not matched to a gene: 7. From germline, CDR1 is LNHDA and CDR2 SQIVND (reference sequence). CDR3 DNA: TGTGCCAGTAGTATCATAGCGGGGGGGCAACCCAATGAGCAGTTCTTC. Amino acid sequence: CASSIIAGGQPNEQFF.

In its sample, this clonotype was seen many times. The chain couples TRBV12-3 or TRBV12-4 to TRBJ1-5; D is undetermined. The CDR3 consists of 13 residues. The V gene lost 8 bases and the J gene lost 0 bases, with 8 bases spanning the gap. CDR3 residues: CASRKISNQPQHF. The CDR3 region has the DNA TGTGCCAGCCGTAAGATTAGCAATCAGCCCCAGCATTTT.

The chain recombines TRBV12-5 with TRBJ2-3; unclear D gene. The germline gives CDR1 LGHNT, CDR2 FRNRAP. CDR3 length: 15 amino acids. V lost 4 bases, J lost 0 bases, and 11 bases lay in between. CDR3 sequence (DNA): TGTGCTAGTGGTTCTAAACCTGTTAGCACAGATACGCAGTATTTT. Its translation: CASGSKPVSTDTQYF. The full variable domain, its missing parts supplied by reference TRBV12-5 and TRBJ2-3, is DARVTQTPRHKVTEMGQEVTMRCQPILGHNTVFWYRQTMMQGLELLAYFRNRAPLDDSGMPKDRFSAEMPDATLATLKIQPSEPRDSAVYFCASGSKPVSTDTQYFGPGTRLTVL.

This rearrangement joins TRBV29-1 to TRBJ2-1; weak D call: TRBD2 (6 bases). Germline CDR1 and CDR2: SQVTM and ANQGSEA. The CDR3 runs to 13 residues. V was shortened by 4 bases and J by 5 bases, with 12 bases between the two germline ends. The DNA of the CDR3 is TGCAGCGTTGGCTCCCCGGGGGACAATGAGCAGTTCTTC. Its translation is CSVGSPGDNEQFF.

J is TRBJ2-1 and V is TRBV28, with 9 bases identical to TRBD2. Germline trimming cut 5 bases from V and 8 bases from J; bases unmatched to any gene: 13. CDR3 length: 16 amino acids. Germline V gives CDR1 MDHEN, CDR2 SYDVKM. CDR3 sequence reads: CASSPGTSSPLYEQFF. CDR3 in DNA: TGTGCCAGCAGTCCCGGGACTAGCAGCCCCCTTTATGAGCAGTTCTTC.

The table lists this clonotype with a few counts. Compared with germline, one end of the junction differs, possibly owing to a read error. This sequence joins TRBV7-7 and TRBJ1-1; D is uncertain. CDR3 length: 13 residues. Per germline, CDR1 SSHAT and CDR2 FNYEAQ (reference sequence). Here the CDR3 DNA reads TGTGCTAGCAGCTTAGCGGAGGGCACTGAAGCTTTCTTT. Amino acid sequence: CASSLAEGTEAFF.

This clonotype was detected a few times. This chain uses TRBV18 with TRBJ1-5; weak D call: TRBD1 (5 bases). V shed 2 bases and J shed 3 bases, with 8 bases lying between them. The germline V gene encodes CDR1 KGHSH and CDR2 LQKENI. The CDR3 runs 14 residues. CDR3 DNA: TGTGCCAGCTCACCAGGACATCTCAATCAGCCCCAGCATTTT. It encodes CASSPGHLNQPQHF. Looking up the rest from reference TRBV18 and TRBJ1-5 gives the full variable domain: NAGVMQNPRHLVRRRGQEARLRCSPMKGHSHVYWYRQLPEEGLKFMVYLQKENIIDESGMPKERFSAEFPKEGPSILRIQQVVRGDSAAYFCASSPGHLNQPQHFGDGTRLSIL.

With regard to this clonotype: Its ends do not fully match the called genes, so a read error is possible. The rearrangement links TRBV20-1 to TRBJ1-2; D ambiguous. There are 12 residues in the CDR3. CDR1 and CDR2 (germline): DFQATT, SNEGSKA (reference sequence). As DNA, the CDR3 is TGCAGTGCTAGTGATCGAGATTTTGGCTACACCTTT. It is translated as CSASDRDFGYTF.

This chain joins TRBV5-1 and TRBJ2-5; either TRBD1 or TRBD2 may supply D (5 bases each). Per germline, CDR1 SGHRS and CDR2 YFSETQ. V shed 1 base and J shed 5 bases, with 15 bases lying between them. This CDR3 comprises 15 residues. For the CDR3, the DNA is TGCGCCAGCAGCTTGATGGGACCCACGGAGGAGACCCAGTACTTC. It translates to CASSLMGPTEETQYF.

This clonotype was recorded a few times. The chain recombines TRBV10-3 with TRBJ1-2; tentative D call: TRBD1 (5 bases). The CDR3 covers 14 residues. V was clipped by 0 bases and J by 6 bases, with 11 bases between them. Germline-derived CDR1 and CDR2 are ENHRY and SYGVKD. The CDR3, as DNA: TGTGCCATCAGTGAGTCGTCGGCAGGGCATGGCTACACCTTC. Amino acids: CAISESSAGHGYTF.

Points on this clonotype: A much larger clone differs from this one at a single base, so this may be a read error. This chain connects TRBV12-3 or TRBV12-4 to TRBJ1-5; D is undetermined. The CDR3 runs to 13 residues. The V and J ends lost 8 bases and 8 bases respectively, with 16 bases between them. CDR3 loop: CASGVMEGKPQHF. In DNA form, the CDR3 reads TGTGCCAGCGGTGTAATGGAGGGAAAGCCCCAGCATTTT.

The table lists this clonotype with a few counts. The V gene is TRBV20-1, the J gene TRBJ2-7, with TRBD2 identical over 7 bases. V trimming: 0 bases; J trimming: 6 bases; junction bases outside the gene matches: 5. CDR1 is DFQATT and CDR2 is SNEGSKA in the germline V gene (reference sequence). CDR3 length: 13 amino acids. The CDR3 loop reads CSARDRLAGEQYF. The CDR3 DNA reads TGCAGTGCTAGAGATCGACTAGCAGGCGAGCAGTACTTC.

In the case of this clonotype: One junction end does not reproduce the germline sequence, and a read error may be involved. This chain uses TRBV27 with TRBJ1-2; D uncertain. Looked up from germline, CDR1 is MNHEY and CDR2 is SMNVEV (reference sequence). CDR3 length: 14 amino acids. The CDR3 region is CTSSLGGSTYGYTF. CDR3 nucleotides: TGTACCAGCAGTTTAGGAGGATCAACCTATGGCTACACCTTC.

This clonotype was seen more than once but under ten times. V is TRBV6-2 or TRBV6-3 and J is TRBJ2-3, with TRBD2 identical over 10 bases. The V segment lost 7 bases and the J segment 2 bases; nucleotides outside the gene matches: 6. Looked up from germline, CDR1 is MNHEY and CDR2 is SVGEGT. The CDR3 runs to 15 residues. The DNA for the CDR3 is TGTGCCAGCAAAGCGGGGGGGCAACACACAGATACGCAGTATTTT. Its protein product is CASKAGGQHTDTQYF.

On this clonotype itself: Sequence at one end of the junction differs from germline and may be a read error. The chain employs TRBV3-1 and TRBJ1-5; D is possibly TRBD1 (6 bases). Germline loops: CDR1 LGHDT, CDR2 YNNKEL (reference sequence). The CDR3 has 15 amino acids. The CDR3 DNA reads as TGTGCCAGCAGCCCCCAACCGGACAGAAATCAGCCACAGCATTTT. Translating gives CASSPQPDRNQPQHF.

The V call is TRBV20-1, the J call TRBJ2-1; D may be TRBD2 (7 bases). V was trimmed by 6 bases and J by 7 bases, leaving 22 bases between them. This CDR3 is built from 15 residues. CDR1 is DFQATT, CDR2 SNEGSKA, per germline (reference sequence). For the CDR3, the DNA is TGCAGTGCAGGTGGCTGGGGGGGCGCCTTAAATGAGCAGTTCTTC. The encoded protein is CSAGGWGGALNEQFF.

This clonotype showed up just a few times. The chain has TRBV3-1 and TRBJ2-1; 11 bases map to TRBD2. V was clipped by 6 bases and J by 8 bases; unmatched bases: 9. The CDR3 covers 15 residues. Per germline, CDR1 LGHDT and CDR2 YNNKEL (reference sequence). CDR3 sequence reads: CASRSGTSGRDEQFF. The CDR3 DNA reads TGTGCCAGCAGATCCGGGACTAGCGGCCGGGATGAGCAGTTCTTC.